This T cell receptor (beta chain) derives from a study of a mutant IDH1 vaccine in newly diagnosed glioma. At the level of the study: Earlier treatment was radiotherapy, temozolomide, or both, with most getting both.

Generated by immunoSEQ multiplex PCR, the TCRdb table keeps only in-frame clones and is missing some. The data contain some 68,000 clones, about four fifths of them seen just once; the ten biggest clones take up approximately 8%. The CDR3 covers 15 residues. Germline V CDR1 and CDR2: SGHRS, YFSETQ. V shed 1 base and J shed 0 bases, with 5 bases lying between them. In regard to this clone: Its antigen is not identified.

Study-wide results and caveats: Vaccine-induced immune responses occurred in roughly 95% of patients. Whatever changes occurred in top peripheral T cell clonotypes seemed unrelated to pseudoprogression.

As to time point: baseline, week 1 (first vaccination visit). Treatment specified: pre-vaccination baseline after standard-of-care therapy. The donors had new WHO grade 3 or 4 astrocytomas; these were IDH1-mutant and ATRX-lost. This chain links TRBV5-1 with TRBJ2-6; no clear D. The receptor was isolated from a man over 45 with glioma. The source was PBMCs, collected from a glioma patient treated with radiotherapy, temozolomide or both. The chain's CDR3 is CASSLSHSGANVLTF. The CDR3 DNA follows: TGCGCCAGCAGCTTGTCCCACTCTGGGGCCAACGTCCTGACTTTC.